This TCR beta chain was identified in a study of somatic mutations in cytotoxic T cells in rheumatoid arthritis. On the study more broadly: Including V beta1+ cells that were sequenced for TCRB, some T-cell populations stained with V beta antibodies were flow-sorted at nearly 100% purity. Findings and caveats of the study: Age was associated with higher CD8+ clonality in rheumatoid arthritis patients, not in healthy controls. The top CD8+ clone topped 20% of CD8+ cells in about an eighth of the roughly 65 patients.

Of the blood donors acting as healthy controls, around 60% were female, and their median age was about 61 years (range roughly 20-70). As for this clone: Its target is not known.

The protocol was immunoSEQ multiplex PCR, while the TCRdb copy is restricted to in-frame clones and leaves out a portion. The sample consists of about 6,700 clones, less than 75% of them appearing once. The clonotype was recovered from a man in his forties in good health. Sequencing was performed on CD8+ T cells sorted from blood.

As DNA, the CDR3 is TGTGCCTGGAGGGCGGGGAACACTGAAGCTTTCTTT. Translated, it gives CAWRAGNTEAFF. V usage is TRBV30 and J usage is TRBJ1-1; D unresolved. The CDR3 runs 12 residues. With 3 bases removed from V and 1 base from J, the gap between germline ends came to 6 bases. CDR1 and CDR2 (germline): GTSNPN, SVGIG (reference sequence).